These 21 T cell receptor beta chains were sequenced from one sample in a study of T cell responses to AZD1222 COVID-19 vaccine. The repertoire was sequenced with immunoSEQ multiplex PCR; TCRdb's copy has only in-frame clones and lacks some. Altogether 130,000 or so clones are present, 93% being singletons, with the ten largest covering around 3.3%. This material consisted of peripheral blood, taken on day 0 of AZD1222 vaccination. Receptor source: an adult in good health.

The rearrangement uses TRBV11-2 and TRBJ2-5, with 9 bases aligning to TRBD1. CDR1 and CDR2 from the germline V gene are SGHAT and FQNNGV. With 5 bases clipped from V and 4 bases from J, the junction kept 2 bases outside the gene matches. There are 13 residues in the CDR3. CDR3 nucleotides: TGTGCCAGCAGCACGGACAGGGGAGAGACCCAGTACTTC. It is translated as CASSTDRGETQYF. The whole variable domain, filled in from reference TRBV11-2 and TRBJ2-5, reads EAGVAQSPRYKIIEKRQSVAFWCNPISGHATLYWYQQILGQGPKLLIQFQNNGVVDDSQLPKDRFSAERLKGVDSTLKIQPAKLEDSAVYLCASSTDRGETQYFGPGTRLLVL.

The rearrangement links TRBV18 to TRBJ2-2; D is ambiguous. Germline values: CDR1 KGHSH, CDR2 LQKENI. Between the trimmed V and J ends, which lost 5 bases and 5 bases, there was a span of 12 bases. The CDR3 loop spans 14 amino acids. The CDR3 reads CASSEYWGTGELFF. The CDR3 DNA reads as TGTGCCAGCTCAGAGTACTGGGGAACCGGGGAGCTGTTTTTT.

DNA of the CDR3: TGTGCCAGCAGCTTCGGTGCGGCAGGCAGCGTCTATGGCTACACCTTC. Translated, it gives CASSFGAAGSVYGYTF. J is TRBJ1-2 and V is TRBV7-9, with D unclear. Trimming left V 3 bases short and J 4 bases short, with 18 bases between. The CDR3 sequence is 16 residues long. Germline V gene lookup returns CDR1 SEHNR and CDR2 FQNEAQ (reference sequence).

The chain couples TRBV28 to TRBJ2-7; D unclear. Germline values: CDR1 MDHEN, CDR2 SYDVKM. The CDR3 totals 12 residues. Trimming stripped 5 bases from V and 2 bases from J, with 7 bases between. The CDR3 nucleotides are TGTGCCAGCAGTCTACTACCCTACGAGCAGTACTTC. Encoded protein: CASSLLPYEQYF. The variable domain in full, with the rest retrieved from reference TRBV28 and TRBJ2-7, is DVKVTQSSRYLVKRTGEKVFLECVQDMDHENMFWYRQDPGLGLRLIYFSYDVKMKEKGDIPEGYSVSREKKERFSLILESASTNQTSMYLCASSLLPYEQYFGPGTRLTVT.

The rearrangement joins TRBV18 to TRBJ2-1; unclear D gene. V lost 2 bases to trimming and J lost 2 bases, with 4 bases between them. Germline CDR1 reads KGHSH; CDR2 reads LQKENI. The CDR3 consists of 13 residues. The CDR3 here is CASSPSAYNEQFF. The CDR3 DNA reads TGTGCCAGCTCACCATCTGCCTACAATGAGCAGTTCTTC.

The chain recombines TRBV10-1 with TRBJ2-1; D unclear. CDR3 length equals 12 residues. Germline loops: CDR1 WNHNN, CDR2 SYGVQD (reference sequence). V gave up 4 bases and J gave up 8 bases, with 9 bases separating them. The CDR3 DNA is TGCGCCAGCAGTGTGAATTGGGATGAGCAGTTCTTC. Residues: CASSVNWDEQFF.

Here the CDR3 reads CASSTPRSSYNEQFF. CDR3 coding DNA: TGTGCCAGTAGTACTCCTAGGAGCTCCTACAATGAGCAGTTCTTC. V is TRBV19 and J is TRBJ2-1; D is ambiguous. V was cut by 4 bases and J by 0 bases, with 10 bases left in between. The germline V gene has CDR1 LNHDA and CDR2 SQIVND (reference sequence). The CDR3 is 15 amino acids.

The chain uses TRBV7-2 and TRBJ1-5; D perhaps matches TRBD1 (6 bases). Germline CDR1 reads SGHTA; CDR2 reads FQGNSA. The CDR3 is 13 amino acids. Trimming removed 4 bases from V and 7 bases from J, with 11 bases in between. Here the CDR3 reads CASSYLGGQPQHF. CDR3 in DNA: TGTGCCAGCAGCTACTTGGGGGGCCAGCCCCAGCATTTT.

This clone occurred once. This chain connects TRBV11-2 to TRBJ2-1; D may be TRBD1 or TRBD2 (6 bases each). Trimming left V 0 bases short and J 6 bases short, with 15 bases between. Germline V CDR1 and CDR2: SGHAT, FQNNGV. This CDR3 region has 16 residues. For the CDR3, the DNA is TGTGCCAGCAGCTTAGATTCCGGGGGCGTTGGCAATGAGCAGTTCTTC. Its protein product is CASSLDSGGVGNEQFF.

The V call is TRBV3-1 (or the pseudogene TRBV3-2), the J call TRBJ2-7; no definite D call. Trimming pared 3 bases from V and 3 bases from J, leaving 0 bases between. Per the germline V gene, CDR1 is LGHDT and CDR2 is YNNKEL (reference sequence). The CDR3 runs 10 residues. The CDR3: CASSHYEQYF. The CDR3 nucleotides are TGTGCCAGCAGCCACTACGAGCAGTACTTC.

This clone occurred once. The V call is TRBV27, the J call TRBJ1-1; 7 nucleotides line up with TRBD1. V gave up 6 bases and J gave up 2 bases; unmatched junction bases: 9. From germline, CDR1 is MNHEY and CDR2 SMNVEV (reference sequence). The CDR3 has 15 residues. The CDR3 here is CASRRGQVINTEAFF. The CDR3 DNA reads TGTGCCAGCAGGCGCGGACAGGTTATCAACACTGAAGCTTTCTTT.

The CDR3 nucleotides read TGTGCCAGCAGCTCCAACCTTCGGACTAGCGGACACTACGAGCAGTACTTC. It encodes CASSSNLRTSGHYEQYF. The V gene is TRBV5-4, the J gene TRBJ2-7; TRBD2 aligns across 10 bases. CDR3 length: 17 amino acids. Germline CDR1 is SGHNT and CDR2 is YYREEE (reference sequence). V lost 3 bases and J lost 3; bases outside the gene matches: 12.

The genes are TRBV9 and TRBJ2-1, with 8 bases that match TRBD2. CDR1 is SGDLS and CDR2 is YYNGEE in the germline V gene. Unmatched junction bases numbered 5, after V lost 0 bases and J lost 6 bases. The CDR3 spans 15 residues. As DNA, the CDR3 is TGTGCCAGCAGCGTAGGAGCGGGAGTGGGCAATGAGCAGTTCTTC. Amino acid sequence: CASSVGAGVGNEQFF.

The V gene is TRBV7-9, the J gene TRBJ2-3, with 11 bases lining up with TRBD2. V lost 2 bases and J lost 0; bases outside the gene matches: 1. CDR3 size: 16 residues. The germline V gene encodes CDR1 SEHNR and CDR2 FQNEAQ (reference sequence). CDR3 in DNA: TGTGCCAGCAGCTTATGGACTAGCGGGAGCACAGATACGCAGTATTTT. Its translation: CASSLWTSGSTDTQYF.

This rearrangement joins TRBV7-3 to TRBJ1-1; unclear D gene. This CDR3 region has 13 residues. V lost 4 bases and J 5 bases, leaving 11 bases between the germline ends. CDR1 is SGHTA, CDR2 FQGTGA, per germline. As DNA, the CDR3 is TGTGCCAGCAGCTCCCGTGCGGGTACTGAAGCTTTCTTT. It encodes CASSSRAGTEAFF.

V usage is TRBV9 and J usage is TRBJ2-3; TRBD1 matches 9 bases. Germline values: CDR1 SGDLS, CDR2 YYNGEE. CDR3 length equals 15 residues. Trimming at V came to 3 bases and at J to 3 bases, leaving 5 bases not matched to a gene. The CDR3 DNA reads as TGTGCCAGCAGCGCAACAGGGGGCCTGACAGATACGCAGTATTTT. Translating gives CASSATGGLTDTQYF. Full variable domain (remainder filled in from reference TRBV9 and TRBJ2-3): DSGVTQTPKHLITATGQRVTLRCSPRSGDLSVYWYQQSLDQGLQFLIQYYNGEERAKGNILERFSAQQFPDLHSELNLSSLELGDSALYFCASSATGGLTDTQYFGPGTRLTVL.

The rearrangement links TRBV30 to TRBJ2-1, with TRBD2 identical over 11 bases. V shed 4 bases, J shed 9 bases, and the junction held 14 bases outside the gene matches. The germline V gene encodes CDR1 GTSNPN and CDR2 SVGIG (reference sequence). The CDR3 loop spans 16 amino acids. The CDR3 DNA reads as TGTGCCTGGACCCCTAGACTAGCGGGAACCCCGGGTGAGCAGTTCTTC. Translation gives CAWTPRLAGTPGEQFF.

CDR3 loop: CAITLDRGFGNTIYF. The CDR3 DNA sequence: TGTGCCATCACGTTGGACAGGGGGTTTGGAAACACCATATATTTT. This chain connects TRBV10-3 to TRBJ1-3; 10 bases are shared with TRBD1. The CDR3 has 15 residues. CDR1 and CDR2 (germline): ENHRY, SYGVKD. V lost 7 bases, J lost 3 bases, and 6 bases stayed unmatched.

The chain joins TRBV3-1 (or the pseudogene TRBV3-2) to TRBJ2-3, with TRBD2 matching over 14 bases. The CDR3 is 17 amino acids. Trimming at V came to 4 bases and at J to 5 bases, leaving 8 bases not matched to a gene. The V gene's germline CDR1 is LGHDT and CDR2 YNNKEL (reference sequence). CDR3 DNA: TGTGCCAGCAGCCGGACTAGCGGGAGGATGGGTGGAGATACGCAGTATTTT. The encoded protein is CASSRTSGRMGGDTQYF.

The chain employs TRBV30 and TRBJ2-6; D gene unclear. V lost 2 bases and J 2 bases, leaving 10 bases between the germline ends. The CDR3 has 15 residues. Germline CDR1 and CDR2: GTSNPN and SVGIG (reference sequence). This CDR3 reads CAWSFLRTGANVLTF. CDR3 coding DNA: TGTGCCTGGAGTTTTTTGAGGACTGGGGCCAACGTCCTGACTTTC.

This rearrangement joins TRBV7-9 to TRBJ2-1, with TRBD2 matching over 7 bases. The CDR3 contains 13 residues. V trimming: 7 bases; J trimming: 2 bases; junction bases outside the gene matches: 2. The germline V gene encodes CDR1 SEHNR and CDR2 FQNEAQ (reference sequence). The CDR3 here is CASIAGAYNEQFF. The DNA for the CDR3 is TGTGCCAGCATCGCGGGAGCCTACAATGAGCAGTTCTTC.